Given below is one T cell receptor (beta chain) in context. Its antigen is as yet unknown. V lost 0 bases to trimming and J lost 4 bases; unmatched junction nucleotides: 5. Germline-derived CDR1 and CDR2 are SGHAT and FQNNGV. This CDR3 spans 16 amino acids. This record comes from a study of shared clonotypes between healthy human individuals. Study results and caveats: Investigators collected only blood, and repertoires in tissues likely differ.

Assay: immunoSEQ multiplex PCR; the TCRdb copy retains only in-frame clones and omits some. The repertoire consists of about a million clones, with around three quarters occurring once and the leading ten covering around 1.5%. The sample taken for sequencing was memory CD4+ T cells sorted from blood. Subset meaning: CD45RA-negative fraction. The chain couples TRBV11-2 to TRBJ2-2, with 7 positions matching TRBD2. This clonotype was obtained from a man aged 18 to 29 in good health. CDR3 protein: CASSLEGGRGTGELFF. The CDR3 nucleotides are TGTGCCAGCAGCTTAGAGGGCGGGAGAGGCACCGGGGAGCTGTTTTTT.